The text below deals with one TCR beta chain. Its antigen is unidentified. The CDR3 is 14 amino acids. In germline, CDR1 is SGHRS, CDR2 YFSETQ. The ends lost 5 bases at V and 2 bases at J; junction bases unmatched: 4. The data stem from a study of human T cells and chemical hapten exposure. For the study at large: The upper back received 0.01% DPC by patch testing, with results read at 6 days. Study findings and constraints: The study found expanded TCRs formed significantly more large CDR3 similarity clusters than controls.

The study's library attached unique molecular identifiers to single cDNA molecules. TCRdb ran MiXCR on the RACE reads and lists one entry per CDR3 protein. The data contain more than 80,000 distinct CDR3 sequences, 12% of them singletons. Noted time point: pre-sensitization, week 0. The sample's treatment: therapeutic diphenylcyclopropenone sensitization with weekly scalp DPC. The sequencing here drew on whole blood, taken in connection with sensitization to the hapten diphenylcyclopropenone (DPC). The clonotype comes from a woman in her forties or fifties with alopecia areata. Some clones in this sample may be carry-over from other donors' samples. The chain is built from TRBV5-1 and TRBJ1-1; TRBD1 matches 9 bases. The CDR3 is CASRTGGGNTEAFF. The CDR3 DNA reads TGCGCCAGCAGGACAGGGGGAGGAAACACTGAAGCTTTCTTT.